This T cell receptor (beta chain) was sequenced for a study of low-dose radiotherapy and immunotherapy resistance in tumors. Time point described: after trial treatment. The treatment is: LDRT plus nivolumab, ipilimumab, low-dose cyclophosphamide and aspirin (RACIN trial). Germline CDR1 and CDR2: SGHKS and YYEKEE (reference sequence). The V end lost 1 base, the J end lost 2 bases, and 18 bases lay between the germline ends. The CDR3 has 17 amino acids. This clonotype has at least ten counts. TCR amplification ran 20 PCR cycles using constant-region and V-primer adapter primers. Amplification of the isolated mRNA used in vitro transcription. Using its own MiXCR run on the reads, TCRdb lists one record per CDR3 protein. There are some 52,000 distinct CDR3 sequences in the sample; around 34% occur only once, and approximately 7.6% lies in the top ten.

The V call is TRBV5-5, the J call TRBJ2-5; D is unclear. The material was PBMCs, obtained after low-dose radiotherapy plus immunotherapy. The clonotype originates from a male donor with rectosigmoid adenocarcinoma. CDR3 region: CASSLLAGYLEQETQYF. For the CDR3, the DNA is TGTGCCAGCAGCTTGCTGGCAGGTTACCTCGAACAAGAGACCCAGTACTTC.